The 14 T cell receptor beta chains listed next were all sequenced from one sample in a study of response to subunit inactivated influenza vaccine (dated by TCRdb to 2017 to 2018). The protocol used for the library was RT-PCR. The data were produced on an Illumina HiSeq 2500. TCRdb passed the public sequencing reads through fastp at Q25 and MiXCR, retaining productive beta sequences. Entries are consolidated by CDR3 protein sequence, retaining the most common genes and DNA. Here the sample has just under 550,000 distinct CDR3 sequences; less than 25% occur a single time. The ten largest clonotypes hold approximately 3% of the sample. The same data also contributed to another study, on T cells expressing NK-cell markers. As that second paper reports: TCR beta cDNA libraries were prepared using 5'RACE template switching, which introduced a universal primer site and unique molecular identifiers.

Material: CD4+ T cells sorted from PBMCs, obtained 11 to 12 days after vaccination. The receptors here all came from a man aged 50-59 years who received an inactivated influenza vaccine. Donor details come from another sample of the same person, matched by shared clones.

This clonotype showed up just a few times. In DNA form, the CDR3 reads TGTGCCGCCTCCGGCAGGCTCAATCAGCCCCAGCATTTT. It translates to CAASGRLNQPQHF. V is TRBV2 and J is TRBJ1-5; D call uncertain. CDR3 size: 13 residues. V was clipped by 11 bases and J by 3 bases, with 14 bases between them. Germline assignment: CDR1 SNHLY and CDR2 FYNNEI.

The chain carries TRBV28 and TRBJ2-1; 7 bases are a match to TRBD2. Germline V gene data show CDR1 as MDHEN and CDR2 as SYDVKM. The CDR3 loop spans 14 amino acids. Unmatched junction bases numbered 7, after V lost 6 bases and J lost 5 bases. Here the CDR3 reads CASRRTRWDNEQFF. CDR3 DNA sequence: TGTGCCAGCAGGAGGACTAGATGGGACAATGAGCAGTTCTTC.

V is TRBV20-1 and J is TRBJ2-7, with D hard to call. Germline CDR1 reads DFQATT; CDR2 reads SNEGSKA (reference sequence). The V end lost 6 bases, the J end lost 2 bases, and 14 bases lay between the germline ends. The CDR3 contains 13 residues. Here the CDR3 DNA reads TGCAGTGCGAGCCCGGGCCCGCCCTACGAGCAGTACTTC. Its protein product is CSASPGPPYEQYF.

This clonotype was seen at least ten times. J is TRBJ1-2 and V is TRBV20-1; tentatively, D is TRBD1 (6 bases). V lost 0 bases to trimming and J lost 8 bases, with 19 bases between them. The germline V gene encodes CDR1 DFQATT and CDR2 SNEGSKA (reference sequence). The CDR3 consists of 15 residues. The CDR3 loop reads CSARDPILQGGGYTF. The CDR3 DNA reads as TGCAGTGCTAGAGATCCCATCTTACAGGGTGGCGGCTACACCTTC.

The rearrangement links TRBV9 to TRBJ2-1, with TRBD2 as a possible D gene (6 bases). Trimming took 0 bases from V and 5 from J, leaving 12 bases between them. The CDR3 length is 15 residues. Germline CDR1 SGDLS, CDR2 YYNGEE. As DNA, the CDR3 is TGTGCCAGCAGCGTAGCATGGGCGGGGCACAATGAGCAGTTCTTC. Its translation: CASSVAWAGHNEQFF. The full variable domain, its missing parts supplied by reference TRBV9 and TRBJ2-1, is DSGVTQTPKHLITATGQRVTLRCSPRSGDLSVYWYQQSLDQGLQFLIQYYNGEERAKGNILERFSAQQFPDLHSELNLSSLELGDSALYFCASSVAWAGHNEQFFGPGTRLTVL.

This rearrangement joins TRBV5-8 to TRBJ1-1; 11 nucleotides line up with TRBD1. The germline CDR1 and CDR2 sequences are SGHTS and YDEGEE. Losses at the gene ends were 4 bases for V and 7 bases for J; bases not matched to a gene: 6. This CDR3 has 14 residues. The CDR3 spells CASSADRGQGEAFF. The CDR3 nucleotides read TGTGCCAGCAGCGCGGACAGGGGGCAGGGTGAAGCTTTCTTT.

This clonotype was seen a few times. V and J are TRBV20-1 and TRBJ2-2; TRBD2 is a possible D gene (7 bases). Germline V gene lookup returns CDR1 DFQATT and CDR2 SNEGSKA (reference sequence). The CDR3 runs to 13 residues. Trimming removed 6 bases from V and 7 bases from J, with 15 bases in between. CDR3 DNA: TGCAGTGCCTCATCCGGGGGGCGCGGGGAGCTGTTTTTT. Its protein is CSASSGGRGELFF.

CDR3 in DNA: TGTGCCAGCTCACCTTTTGGACTAGCGGGAGGAGGCAAAAACATTCAGTACTTC. Protein sequence: CASSPFGLAGGGKNIQYF. The chain links TRBV18 to TRBJ2-4; 14 bases match TRBD2. The germline gives CDR1 KGHSH, CDR2 LQKENI. CDR3 length: 18 amino acids. Trimming at V came to 3 bases and at J to 3 bases, leaving 7 bases not matched to a gene. The full variable domain, with the rest looked up from reference TRBV18 and TRBJ2-4, is NAGVMQNPRHLVRRRGQEARLRCSPMKGHSHVYWYRQLPEEGLKFMVYLQKENIIDESGMPKERFSAEFPKEGPSILRIQQVVRGDSAAYFCASSPFGLAGGGKNIQYFGAGTRLSVL.

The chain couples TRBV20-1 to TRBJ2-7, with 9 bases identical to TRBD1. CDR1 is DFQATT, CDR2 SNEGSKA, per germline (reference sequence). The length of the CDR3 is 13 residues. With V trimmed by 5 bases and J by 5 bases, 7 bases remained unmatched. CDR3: CSAVTGGTDEQYF. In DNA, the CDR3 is TGCAGTGCTGTGACAGGGGGGACGGACGAGCAGTACTTC.

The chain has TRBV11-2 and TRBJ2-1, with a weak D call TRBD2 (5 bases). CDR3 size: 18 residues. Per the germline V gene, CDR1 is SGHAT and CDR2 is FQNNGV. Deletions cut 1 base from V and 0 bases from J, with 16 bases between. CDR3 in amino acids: CASSLVTAGDYSYNEQFF. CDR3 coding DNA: TGTGCCAGCAGCTTAGTTACAGCCGGGGATTACTCCTACAATGAGCAGTTCTTC.

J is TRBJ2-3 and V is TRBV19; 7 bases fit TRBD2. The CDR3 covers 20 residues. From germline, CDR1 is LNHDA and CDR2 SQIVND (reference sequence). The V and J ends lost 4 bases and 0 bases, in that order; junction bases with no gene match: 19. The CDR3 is CASSKRAYSVGSGSTDTQYF. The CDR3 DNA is TGTGCCAGTAGTAAGAGGGCCTATTCGGTTGGTAGCGGGAGCACAGATACGCAGTATTTT. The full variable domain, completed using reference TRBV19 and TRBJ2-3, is DGGITQSPKYLFRKEGQNVTLSCEQNLNHDAMYWYRQDPGQGLRLIYYSQIVNDFQKGDIAEGYSVSREKKESFPLTVTSAQKNPTAFYLCASSKRAYSVGSGSTDTQYFGPGTRLTVL.

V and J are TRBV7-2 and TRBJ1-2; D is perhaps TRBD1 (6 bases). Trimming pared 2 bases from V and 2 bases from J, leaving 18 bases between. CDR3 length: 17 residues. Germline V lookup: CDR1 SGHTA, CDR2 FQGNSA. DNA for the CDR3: TGTGCCAGCAGCTTATCCTGGGACAATCGTCGGAACTATGGCTACACCTTC. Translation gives CASSLSWDNRRNYGYTF.

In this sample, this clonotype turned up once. This CDR3 is CSQGVGNQPQHF. The CDR3 DNA is TGCAGTCAGGGGGTTGGCAATCAGCCCCAGCATTTT. The V and J genes are TRBV20-1 and TRBJ1-5; 7 bases align to TRBD1. The V segment lost 8 bases and the J segment 2 bases; nucleotides outside the gene matches: 3. The CDR3 consists of 12 residues. Germline lookup yields CDR1 DFQATT and CDR2 SNEGSKA (reference sequence).

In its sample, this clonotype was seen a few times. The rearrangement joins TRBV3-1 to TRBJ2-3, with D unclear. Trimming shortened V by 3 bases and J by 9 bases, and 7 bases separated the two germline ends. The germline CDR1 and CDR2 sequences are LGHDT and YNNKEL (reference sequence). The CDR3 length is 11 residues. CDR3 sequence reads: CASSQFRTQYF. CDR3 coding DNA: TGTGCCAGCAGCCAGTTCCGGACGCAGTATTTT.